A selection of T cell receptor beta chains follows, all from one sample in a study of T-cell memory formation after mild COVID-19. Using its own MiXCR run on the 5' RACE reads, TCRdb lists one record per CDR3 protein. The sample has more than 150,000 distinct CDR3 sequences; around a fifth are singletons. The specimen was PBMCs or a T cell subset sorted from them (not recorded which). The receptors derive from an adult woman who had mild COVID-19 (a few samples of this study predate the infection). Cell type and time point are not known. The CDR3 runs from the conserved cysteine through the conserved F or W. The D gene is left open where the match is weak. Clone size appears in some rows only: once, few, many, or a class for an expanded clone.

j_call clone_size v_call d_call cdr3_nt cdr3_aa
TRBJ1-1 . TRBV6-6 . TGTGCCAGCAGTTATCCCAATTGGGCAGGAGGTCGTGGAGACGCTGAAGCTTTCTTT CASSYPNWAGGRGDAEAFF
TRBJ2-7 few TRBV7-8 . TGTGCCAGCAGCCAAGCGTTCTCGGGGCGCGGGTCCTACGAGCAGTACTTC CASSQAFSGRGSYEQYF
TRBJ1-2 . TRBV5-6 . TGTGCCAGCAGCACCGACAGGTTACCTAACTATGGCTACACCTTC CASSTDRLPNYGYTF
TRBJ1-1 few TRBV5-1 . TGCGCCAGCAGCCCATCCGACACTCCCTTCGGTGGTGAAGCTTTCTTT CASSPSDTPFGGEAFF
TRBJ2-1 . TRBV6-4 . TGTGCCAGCAGTGACGGGTATTACAATGAGCAGTTCTTC CASSDGYYNEQFF
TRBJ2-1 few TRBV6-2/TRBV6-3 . TGTGCCAGCAGCCACAGACTAGATCTCGAGCAGTTCTTC CASSHRLDLEQFF
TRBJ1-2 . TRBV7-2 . TGTGCCAGCAGCTCCTCTTTATATGGCTACACCTTC CASSSSLYGYTF
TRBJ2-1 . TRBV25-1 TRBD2 TGTGCCAGCAGGCAGGGGACTAGCGGGAGCAATGAGCAGTTCTTC CASRQGTSGSNEQFF
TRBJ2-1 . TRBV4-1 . TGCGCCAGCAGCCAAGAGATTGGCTCCTTCACCAATGAGCAGTTCTTC CASSQEIGSFTNEQFF
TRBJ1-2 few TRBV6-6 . TGTGCCAGCAGTTACTCGACAGAGAACTATGGCTACACCTTC CASSYSTENYGYTF
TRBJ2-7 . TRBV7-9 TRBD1 TGTGCCAGCAGCCCCGTAGACAGGGCCCACGAGCAGTACTTC CASSPVDRAHEQYF
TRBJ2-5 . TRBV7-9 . TGTGCCAGCAGCCCTAGCGAGACCCTTCAAGAGACCCAGTACTTC CASSPSETLQETQYF
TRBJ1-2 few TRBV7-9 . TGTGCCAGCAGCCTAGTCGAGGGGCCGGAGAGCTATGGCTACACCTTC CASSLVEGPESYGYTF
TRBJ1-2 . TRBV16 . TGTGCCAGCAGCCAACCAGGGAACTATGGCTACACCTTC CASSQPGNYGYTF
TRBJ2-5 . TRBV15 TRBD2 TGTGCCACCAGCAGAGATCGGGCGGGAGGGCCGCGAGAGACCCAGTACTTC CATSRDRAGGPRETQYF
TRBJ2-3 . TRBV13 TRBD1 TGTGCCAGCAGAGAGGCAGGGGGCGCAGATACGCAGTATTTT CASREAGGADTQYF
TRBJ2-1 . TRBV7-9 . TGTGCCAGCAGCCAACTCTCAGGGGCTTACAATGAGCAGTTCTTC CASSQLSGAYNEQFF
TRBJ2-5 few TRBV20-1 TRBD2 TGCAGTGGACTAGCGGGGGGGATAGAGACCCAGTACTTC CSGLAGGIETQYF
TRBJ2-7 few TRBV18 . TGTGCCAGCTCACCAAGGGACATCGGATACGAGCAGTACTTC CASSPRDIGYEQYF
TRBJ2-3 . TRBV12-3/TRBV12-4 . TGTGCCAGCAGTTCGCTTTCGGGGGTAACAGATACGCAGTATTTT CASSSLSGVTDTQYF
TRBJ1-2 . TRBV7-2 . TGTGCCAGCAGCTTAGTGGCAGGTTTAGGAGTTTATGGCTACACCTTC CASSLVAGLGVYGYTF
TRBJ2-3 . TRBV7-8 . TGTGCCAGCAGCCTACGAGAGACCCCAGATACGCAGTATTTT CASSLRETPDTQYF
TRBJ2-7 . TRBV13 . TGTGCCAGCAGACCATCCGGGGACCCTCGGGAGCAGTACTTC CASRPSGDPREQYF
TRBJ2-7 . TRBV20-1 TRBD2 TGCAGTGCTTCCGGGACTAGCGCCGCCGAGCAGTACTTC CSASGTSAAEQYF
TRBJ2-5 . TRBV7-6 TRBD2 TGTGCCAGCAGCTTAACGTCTAGCGGGGGGGGCCTAGAGACCCAGTACTTC CASSLTSSGGGLETQYF
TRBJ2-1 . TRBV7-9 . TGTGCGGTAGAGGATAGCAATGAGCAGTTCTTC CAVEDSNEQFF
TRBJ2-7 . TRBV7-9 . TGTGCCAGCAGCTCCTTAGACTTACCTGGGGGAACCTACGAGCAGTACTTC CASSSLDLPGGTYEQYF
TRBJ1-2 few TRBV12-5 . TGTGCTAGTGGTTTGGGAGAGTGGTATGGCTACACCTTC CASGLGEWYGYTF
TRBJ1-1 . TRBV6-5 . TGTGCCAGCAGTGAGGGTTTGGGAATGAACACTGAAGCTTTCTTT CASSEGLGMNTEAFF
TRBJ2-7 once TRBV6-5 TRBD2 TGTGCCAGCAGCAGCTCACTAGCGGGAAAAGAGAACGAGCAGTACTTC CASSSSLAGKENEQYF
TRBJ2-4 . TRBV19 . TGTGCCAGTGGACCGGGGGATGAACTAGCCAAAAACATTCAGTACTTC CASGPGDELAKNIQYF
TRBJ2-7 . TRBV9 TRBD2 TGTGCCAGCAGCGTTAGCGGGAGGGCCTCCTACGAGCAGTACTTC CASSVSGRASYEQYF